This paragraph covers one T cell receptor beta chain sequence. Antigen: not known. The sample is drawn from a study of identical twins. With 3 bases clipped from V and 5 bases from J, the junction kept 9 bases outside the gene matches. The germline CDR1 and CDR2 sequences are SGHAT and FQNNGV. The CDR3 is made up of 15 amino acids. Overall study results and limits: Out-of-frame alpha sequences shared between twins exhibited an excess of low generation probability. Its conclusions, products of cross-sectional statistical analysis, did not come from following the same donors. High-abundance cord blood beta clonotypes had fewer insertions; memory repertoires showed none.

TCRdb called the 5' RACE reads again in MiXCR, with one record for every CDR3 protein. The sample yields 1,800,000 or so distinct CDR3 sequences, under 35% seen once. This clonotype was obtained from a newborn girl in good health. The chain is built from TRBV11-2 and TRBJ1-1, with 7 positions matching TRBD1. The sample was cord blood. This CDR3 is CASSLGHRGGTEAFF. The CDR3 bases are TGTGCCAGCAGCTTGGGCCACAGGGGAGGAACTGAAGCTTTCTTT.